The entry below gives a single T cell receptor beta chain sequence along with its context. The sample comes from a study of OX40 agonist ivuxolimab in advanced cancers. TCRdb's table, derived via immunoSEQ multiplex PCR, lists solely in-frame clones and lacks some. This table has over 50,000 clones, nearly 95% appearing once. Sequencing used CD4+ or CD8+ T cells sorted from blood, obtained in a trial of the OX40 agonist ivuxolimab. This sequence was found in an adult with an advanced solid tumor such as melanoma, head and neck, liver or kidney cancer.

CDR3 loop: CASSPWLFPSGTNEQFF. The CDR3 DNA reads as TGTGCCAGCAGCCCCTGGCTTTTCCCTAGCGGGACCAATGAGCAGTTCTTC. V and J are TRBV7-9 and TRBJ2-1; 9 bases align to TRBD2. The CDR3 length is 17 residues. CDR1 and CDR2 from the germline V gene are SEHNR and FQNEAQ (reference sequence). Trimming cost V 5 bases and J 6 bases; bases outside gene matches: 14.